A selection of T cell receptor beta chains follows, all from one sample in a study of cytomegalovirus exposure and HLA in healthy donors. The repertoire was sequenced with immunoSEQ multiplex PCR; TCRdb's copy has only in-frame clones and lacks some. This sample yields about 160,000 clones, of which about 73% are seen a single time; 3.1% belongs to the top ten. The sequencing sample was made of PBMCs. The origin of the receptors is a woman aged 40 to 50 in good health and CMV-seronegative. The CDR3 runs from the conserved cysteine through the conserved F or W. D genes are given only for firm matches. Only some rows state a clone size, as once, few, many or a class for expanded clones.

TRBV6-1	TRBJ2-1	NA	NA	CASSESTTSYNEQFF	TGTGCCAGCAGTGAGTCGACTACCTCCTACAATGAGCAGTTCTTC
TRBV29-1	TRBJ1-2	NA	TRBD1	CSVGDRGPGNYGYTF	TGCAGCGTTGGGGACAGGGGACCAGGGAACTATGGCTACACCTTC
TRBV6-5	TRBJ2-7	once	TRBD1	CASSRDRGYEQYF	TGTGCCAGCAGTCGGGACAGGGGATACGAGCAGTACTTC
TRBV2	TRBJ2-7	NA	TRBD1	CASTRDSTYEQYF	TGTGCCAGCACCCGGGACAGCACCTACGAGCAGTACTTC
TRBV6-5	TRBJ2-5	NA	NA	CASRSASQTQYF	TGTGCCAGCCGGAGCGCTTCGCAGACCCAGTACTTC
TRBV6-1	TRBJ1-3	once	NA	CASRGDTSSGNTIYF	TGTGCCAGCAGGGGGGACACCAGCTCTGGAAACACCATATATTTT
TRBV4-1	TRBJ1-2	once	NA	CASSQVGRVGYTF	TGCGCCAGCAGCCAAGTTGGGAGGGTTGGCTACACCTTC
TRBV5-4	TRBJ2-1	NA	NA	CASSLSMAVNYNEQFF	TGTGCCAGCAGCTTGTCAATGGCGGTGAACTACAATGAGCAGTTCTTC
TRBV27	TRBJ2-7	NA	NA	CASRPKGAETYEQYF	TGTGCCAGCAGACCCAAAGGGGCAGAAACCTACGAGCAGTACTTC
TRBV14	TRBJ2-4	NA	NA	CASSQGTENIQYF	TGTGCCAGCAGCCAAGGTACAGAAAACATTCAGTACTTC
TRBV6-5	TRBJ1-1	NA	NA	CASSYRGRNTEAFF	TGTGCCAGCAGTTACAGGGGCCGGAACACTGAAGCTTTCTTT
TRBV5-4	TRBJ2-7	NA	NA	CASSPQGPGEQYF	TGTGCCAGCAGCCCCCAGGGTCCTGGCGAGCAGTACTTC
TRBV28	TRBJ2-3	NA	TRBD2	CASRPAGGTDTQYF	TGTGCCAGCAGGCCGGCGGGGGGCACAGATACGCAGTATTTT
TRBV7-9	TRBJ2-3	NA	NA	CASSLAGGFGTDTQYF	TGTGCCAGCAGCTTAGCGGGGGGTTTCGGCACAGATACGCAGTATTTT
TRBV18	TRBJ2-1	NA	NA	CASSPYAGAIVHNEQFF	TGTGCCAGCTCACCATATGCGGGGGCCATTGTCCACAATGAGCAGTTCTTC
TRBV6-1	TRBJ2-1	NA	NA	CASSTTRVFNEQFF	TGTGCCAGCAGTACCACCCGGGTCTTCAATGAGCAGTTCTTC
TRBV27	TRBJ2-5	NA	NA	CASSLAGSGDTQYF	TGTGCCAGCAGTTTGGCTGGGAGTGGGGATACCCAGTACTTC
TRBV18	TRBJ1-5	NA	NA	CASSLGGGNQPQHF	TGTGCCAGCTCATTGGGGGGGGGCAATCAGCCCCAGCATTTT
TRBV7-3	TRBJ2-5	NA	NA	CASSLIGGGGETQYF	TGTGCCAGCAGCTTAATAGGGGGCGGGGGGGAGACCCAGTACTTC
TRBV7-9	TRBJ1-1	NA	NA	CASSLVQGRNTEAFF	TGTGCCAGCAGCTTAGTTCAGGGGAGGAACACTGAAGCTTTCTTT
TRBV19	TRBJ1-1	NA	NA	CASSIVGGNTEAFF	TGTGCCAGTAGTATTGTTGGAGGTAACACTGAAGCTTTCTTT
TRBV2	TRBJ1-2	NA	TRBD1	CASSVWDRGRLDGYTF	TGTGCCAGCAGTGTATGGGACAGGGGGCGTTTAGATGGCTACACCTTC
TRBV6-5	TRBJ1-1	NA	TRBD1	CASSRQGGNTEAFF	TGTGCCAGCAGTCGACAGGGGGGAAACACTGAAGCTTTCTTT
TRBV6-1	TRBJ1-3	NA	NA	CASSEQGQGRTIYF	TGTGCCAGCAGTGAACAGGGCCAGGGAAGGACCATATATTTT
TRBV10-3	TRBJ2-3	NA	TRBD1	CAISGQGEDTQYF	TGTGCCATCAGTGGACAGGGGGAAGATACGCAGTATTTT
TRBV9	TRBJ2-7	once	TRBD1	CASSLYSTGGRREQYF	TGTGCCAGCAGCCTATACTCGACAGGGGGTAGACGTGAGCAGTACTTC
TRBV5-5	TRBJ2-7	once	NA	CASLTGPGPPSYEQYF	TGTGCCAGCTTGACTGGGCCAGGGCCGCCTTCCTACGAGCAGTACTTC
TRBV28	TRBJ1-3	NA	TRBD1	CASSPGGTGKRNTIYF	TGTGCCAGCAGCCCCGGTGGGACAGGGAAAAGAAACACCATATATTTT
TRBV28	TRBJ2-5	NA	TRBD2	CASSSPGGGLFHLTQETQYF	TGTGCCAGCAGTTCCCCTGGGGGGGGTCTATTTCACCTCACTCAAGAGACCCAGTACTTC
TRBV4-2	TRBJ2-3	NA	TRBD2	CASSQGPGGGPRTDTQYF	TGTGCCAGCAGCCAAGGCCCTGGCGGGGGGCCCCGCACAGATACGCAGTATTTT
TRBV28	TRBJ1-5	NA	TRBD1	CASRRDSRNQPQHF	TGTGCCAGCAGGAGGGACAGTCGGAATCAGCCCCAGCATTTT
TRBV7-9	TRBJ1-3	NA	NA	CASSGGGSAGNTIYF	TGTGCCAGCAGCGGCGGGGGCTCGGCGGGAAACACCATATATTTT
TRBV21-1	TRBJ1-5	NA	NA	CASPDAPGIVGHSNQPQHF	TGTGCCAGCCCCGACGCGCCAGGAATCGTCGGTCATAGCAATCAGCCCCAGCATTTT
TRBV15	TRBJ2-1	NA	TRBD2	CATSTGGRKNEQFF	TGTGCCACCAGCACGGGGGGGCGGAAGAATGAGCAGTTCTTC
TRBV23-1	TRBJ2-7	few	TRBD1	CASSLGQGGHEQYF	TGCGCCAGCAGTCTCGGACAGGGCGGGCACGAGCAGTACTTC
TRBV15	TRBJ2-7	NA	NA	CATSRAPVMSEQYF	TGTGCCACCAGCAGAGCCCCGGTGATGAGCGAGCAGTACTTC
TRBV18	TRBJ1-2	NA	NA	CASSPPGGRANYGYTF	TGTGCCAGCTCACCACCCGGGGGTCGGGCTAACTATGGCTACACCTTC
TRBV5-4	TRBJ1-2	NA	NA	CASSLRGLDGYTF	TGTGCCAGCAGCTTGCGGGGGTTAGATGGCTACACCTTC
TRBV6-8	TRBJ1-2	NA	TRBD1	CASSTTGESLNYGYTF	TGTGCCAGCAGCACTACAGGGGAAAGTCTAAACTATGGCTACACCTTC
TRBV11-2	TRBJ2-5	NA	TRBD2	CASSLGPLGLAETQYF	TGTGCCAGCAGCTTAGGCCCCCTGGGACTAGCAGAGACCCAGTACTTC
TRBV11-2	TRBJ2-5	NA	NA	CASSPRTAQETQYF	TGTGCCAGCAGCCCTCGGACAGCACAAGAGACCCAGTACTTC
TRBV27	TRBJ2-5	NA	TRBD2	CASSVTPFPGRGEIETQYF	TGTGCCAGCAGTGTGACCCCCTTCCCTGGACGGGGGGAAATAGAGACCCAGTACTTC
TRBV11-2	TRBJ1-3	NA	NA	CASSLAGSAGNTIYF	TGTGCCAGCAGCTTAGCGGGATCCGCCGGAAACACCATATATTTT
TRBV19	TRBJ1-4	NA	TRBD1	CASSGQETLQWGKLFF	TGTGCCAGTTCTGGACAGGAGACACTTCAGTGGGGAAAACTGTTTTTT
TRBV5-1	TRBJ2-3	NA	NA	CASSHKGTSTDTQYF	TGCGCCAGCAGCCACAAGGGGACTAGCACAGATACGCAGTATTTT
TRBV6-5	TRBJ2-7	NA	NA	CASRFWEGDYYEQYF	TGTGCCAGCAGATTCTGGGAGGGGGACTACTACGAGCAGTACTTC
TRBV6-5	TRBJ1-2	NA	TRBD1	CASSSGQGANYGYTF	TGTGCCAGCAGTTCAGGACAGGGGGCTAACTATGGCTACACCTTC
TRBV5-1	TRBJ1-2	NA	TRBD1	CASSLWTGGVGLAYTF	TGCGCCAGCAGCCTCTGGACAGGGGGTGTTGGATTGGCCTACACCTTC
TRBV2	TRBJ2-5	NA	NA	CASSEVLIVLHNTGQETQYF	TGTGCCAGCAGTGAAGTCCTTATAGTACTGCACAACACGGGGCAAGAGACCCAGTACTTC
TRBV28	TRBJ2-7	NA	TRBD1	CASTLQGSYEQYF	TGTGCCAGCACCCTACAGGGGTCCTACGAGCAGTACTTC
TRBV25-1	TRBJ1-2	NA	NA	CASRSETGYGYTF	TGTGCCAGCAGATCAGAGACAGGTTATGGCTACACCTTC